A single sample gave rise to the 9 T cell receptor beta chains below, sequenced in a study of blood T cells in healthy people across ages. A second PCR of 7 to 11 cycles used a sample-barcoded 5' primer and a J-beta primer mix. One entry per CDR3 protein results from TCRdb running MiXCR on the 5' RACE reads. This table holds over 1,500,000 distinct CDR3 sequences, around half found once. The specimen sequenced was blood. The origin of the receptors is a woman aged 40 to 50 in good health.

This rearrangement joins TRBV6-2 or TRBV6-3 to TRBJ2-1, with D tentatively TRBD2 (5 bases). There are 14 residues in the CDR3. From germline, CDR1 is MNHEY and CDR2 SVGEGT. The V end was cut by 6 bases, the J end by 2 bases, with 11 bases between. The DNA of the CDR3 is TGTGCCAGCAGCCGCGGACTGACCTACAATGAGCAGTTCTTC. It translates to CASSRGLTYNEQFF.

This clonotype was counted only a few times. The chain links TRBV27 to TRBJ1-2; possibly TRBD1 for D (5 bases). CDR3 length: 15 amino acids. Trimming took 0 bases from V and 5 from J, leaving 13 bases between them. The germline gives CDR1 MNHEY, CDR2 SMNVEV (reference sequence). DNA of the CDR3: TGTGCCAGCAGTTTATCCGCGGGGGGGGTATATGGCTACACCTTC. Amino acids: CASSLSAGGVYGYTF.

With respect to this clonotype: The germline gene is not matched at one end of the junction; a read error may be the cause. The chain is built from TRBV7-2 and TRBJ2-5, with D possibly matching TRBD1 (6 bases). This CDR3 region has 15 residues. Germline V gives CDR1 SGHTA, CDR2 FQGNSA. In nucleotides, the CDR3 is TGTGCCGGCAGCTTACGGACAGAGAGGCGAGAGACCCAGTACTTC. It codes for CAGSLRTERRETQYF.

Concerning this clonotype: At one boundary the junction diverges from the germline segment, which might be a read error. V usage is TRBV2 and J usage is TRBJ2-5; 7 positions agree with TRBD1. Germline lookup yields CDR1 SNHLY and CDR2 FYNNEI. CDR3 length equals 12 residues. The CDR3, as DNA: TGTGCCACGGGACAGTTCCAACAGACCCAGTACTTC. Translated, it gives CATGQFQQTQYF.

This clonotype has more than one count but fewer than ten. This sequence joins TRBV4-3 and TRBJ2-1, with D maybe TRBD2 (5 bases). The CDR3 covers 17 residues. Trimming took off 0 bases at V and 7 bases at J, with 19 bases between the two ends. The germline gives CDR1 LGHNA, CDR2 YSLEER. The chain's CDR3 is CASSQESSRPRGNEQFF. CDR3 coding DNA: TGCGCCAGCAGCCAAGAATCTTCACGACCCCGGGGTAATGAGCAGTTCTTC.

The rearrangement joins TRBV12-3 or TRBV12-4 to TRBJ2-3; 7 bases align to TRBD2. CDR3 size: 15 residues. With 6 bases clipped from V and 4 bases from J, the junction kept 10 bases outside the gene matches. Written as DNA, the CDR3 is TGTGCCAGCAGCGGCGGGGGACTGATCGCAGATACGCAGTATTTT. The encoded protein is CASSGGGLIADTQYF.

This sequence joins TRBV15 and TRBJ2-5; D might be TRBD2 (7 bases). The CDR3 runs to 15 residues. Germline V gene data show CDR1 as LNHNV and CDR2 as YYDKDF (reference sequence). Trimming removed 5 bases at V and 2 bases at J, with 15 bases between. The chain's CDR3 is CATSAGGAKQETQYF. The CDR3, as DNA: TGTGCCACCAGCGCTGGGGGGGCGAAACAAGAGACCCAGTACTTC.

The chain employs TRBV7-2 and TRBJ1-5, with D hard to call. The CDR3 covers 15 residues. Trimming left V 1 base short and J 5 bases short, with 12 bases between. Germline values: CDR1 SGHTA, CDR2 FQGNSA. The CDR3 is CASSLDLGADQPQHF. The CDR3 DNA follows: TGTGCCAGCAGCTTAGATTTGGGTGCGGATCAGCCCCAGCATTTT.

The chain carries TRBV11-1 and TRBJ2-4; TRBD1 aligns across 9 bases. The J call is uncertain, as TRBJ2-7 better fits the DNA end. This CDR3 spans 13 amino acids. Looked up from germline, CDR1 is SGHAT and CDR2 is FQDESV (reference sequence). CDR3 sequence: CASSSGDRDEQYF. The CDR3 DNA follows: TGTGCCAGCAGCTCGGGGGACAGGGACGAGCAGTACTTC.